A single sample is the source of the 32 T cell receptor beta chains below, sequenced in a study of identical twins. One entry per CDR3 protein, called by TCRdb with MiXCR from the 5' RACE reads. The sample consists of around 690,000 distinct CDR3 sequences, 21% of them appearing once. This sample was also put to use in a study of T cells expressing NK-cell markers.

Sequencing used PBMCs. The receptor set was obtained from a woman aged 18-29 years in good health.

This rearrangement joins TRBV6-1 to TRBJ2-1; 9 bases map to TRBD2. The trim removed 6 bases at V and 5 bases at J, leaving 14 bases unmatched. The CDR3 extends over 17 amino acids. Germline CDR1 and CDR2: MNHNS and SASEGT. CDR3 region: CASSPLPSAGGHNEQFF. CDR3 bases: TGTGCCAGCAGCCCTCTCCCATCAGCGGGGGGCCACAATGAGCAGTTCTTC.

A word on this clonotype: A junction end diverges from the germline sequence, so it may reflect a read error. This rearrangement joins TRBV5-1 to TRBJ2-7, with TRBD1 matching 11 bases. CDR3 length: 14 amino acids. Germline V CDR1 and CDR2: SGHRS, YFSETQ. The CDR3: CASSGQGASYEQYF. The CDR3 bases are TGTGCCAGCAGTGGACAGGGGGCCTCCTACGAGCAGTACTTC. The whole variable domain, remainder taken from reference TRBV5-1 and TRBJ2-7, is KAGVTQTPRYLIKTRGQQVTLSCSPISGHRSVSWYQQTPGQGLQFLFEYFSETQRNKGNFPGRFSGRQFSNSRSEMNVSTLELGDSALYLCASSGQGASYEQYFGPGTRLTVT.

This clonotype was recorded a few times. This chain connects TRBV7-9 to TRBJ2-1; 7 nucleotides align to TRBD2. Germline assignment: CDR1 SEHNR and CDR2 FQNEAQ (reference sequence). This CDR3 comprises 16 residues. V was clipped by 1 base and J by 5 bases; unmatched bases: 8. The CDR3 sequence is CASSLGGTTQDNEQFF. The CDR3 nucleotides read TGTGCCAGCAGCTTAGGCGGGACTACCCAAGACAATGAGCAGTTCTTC.

This clonotype came up a few times. The chain employs TRBV3-1 and TRBJ2-1, with D possibly TRBD2 on 6 matching bases. There are 16 residues in the CDR3. Trimming cost V 1 base and J 3 bases, with 13 bases left between them. The germline V gene encodes CDR1 LGHDT and CDR2 YNNKEL (reference sequence). The CDR3 spells CASSQGGGVVYNEQFF. In DNA, the CDR3 is TGTGCCAGCAGCCAAGGGGGCGGGGTAGTCTACAATGAGCAGTTCTTC.

The chain carries TRBV20-1 and TRBJ2-2, with 7 nucleotides matching TRBD2. Germline-derived CDR1 and CDR2 are DFQATT and SNEGSKA (reference sequence). The CDR3 loop spans 13 amino acids. The DNA for the CDR3 is TGCAGCGCGGGGGTCCCGAACACCGGGGAGCTGTTTTTT. Its translation is CSAGVPNTGELFF.

This clonotype was seen repeatedly, ten times or more. The rearrangement joins TRBV20-1 to TRBJ2-4; perhaps TRBD2 as D (5 bases). The CDR3 consists of 16 residues. V was cut by 0 bases and J by 0 bases, with 12 bases left in between. CDR1 is DFQATT, CDR2 SNEGSKA, per germline (reference sequence). The CDR3 reads CSARDGSRLAKNIQYF. Written as DNA, the CDR3 is TGCAGTGCTAGAGATGGGAGCCGTTTAGCCAAAAACATTCAGTACTTC.

V gene TRBV12-3 or TRBV12-4 combines with J gene TRBJ2-7; possible D gene TRBD1, 6 bases. This CDR3 contains 13 residues. V was pared by 5 bases and J by 6 bases, with 14 bases between. Written as DNA, the CDR3 is TGTGCCAGCAGTCCCATACAGGGCGGCGAGCAGTACTTC. Encoded protein: CASSPIQGGEQYF.

This clonotype occurred a few times. The chain recombines TRBV11-2 with TRBJ2-3; D not resolved. The CDR3 has 15 amino acids. V was clipped by 2 bases and J by 6 bases, with 15 bases between them. Germline-derived CDR1 and CDR2 are SGHAT and FQNNGV. CDR3 residues: CASSLSPQRFDTQYF. The CDR3 DNA is TGTGCCAGCAGCTTATCCCCCCAGAGGTTTGATACGCAGTATTTT. Full variable domain (missing parts from reference TRBV11-2 and TRBJ2-3): EAGVAQSPRYKIIEKRQSVAFWCNPISGHATLYWYQQILGQGPKLLIQFQNNGVVDDSQLPKDRFSAERLKGVDSTLKIQPAKLEDSAVYLCASSLSPQRFDTQYFGPGTRLTVL.

The genes are TRBV6-1 and TRBJ1-1, with unresolved D. The CDR3 consists of 13 residues. The V gene lost 6 bases and the J gene lost 2 bases, with 10 bases spanning the gap. In germline, CDR1 is MNHNS, CDR2 SASEGT. The CDR3 nucleotides are TGTGCCAGCAGGATACTGGGCAACACTGAAGCTTTCTTT. Amino acid sequence: CASRILGNTEAFF.

The gene calls are TRBV10-3 and TRBJ2-7, with 9 bases identical to TRBD1. The CDR3 is 15 amino acids. J gave up 7 bases and V 0 bases, and 7 bases lay outside the gene matches. The germline gives CDR1 ENHRY, CDR2 SYGVKD. CDR3 residues: CAISESGQGMEEQYF. The CDR3 DNA sequence: TGTGCCATCAGTGAGTCAGGACAGGGGATGGAGGAGCAGTACTTC.

A few counts support this clonotype. The rearrangement joins TRBV12-5 to TRBJ2-3; the D is unclear. V shed 7 bases and J shed 4 bases, with 18 bases lying between them. CDR3 length equals 15 residues. Germline CDR1 LGHNT, CDR2 FRNRAP. The CDR3 DNA is TGTGCTAGTGTTCCTCCTGGGTACTTGGCAGATACGCAGTATTTT. Translation: CASVPPGYLADTQYF.

This clonotype showed up many times. CDR3 region: CASSPGLAGAGELFF. Written as DNA, the CDR3 is TGTGCCAGCAGTCCCGGACTAGCGGGCGCCGGGGAGCTGTTTTTT. The V call is TRBV6-4, the J call TRBJ2-2; 11 bases agree with TRBD2. Germline lookup yields CDR1 MRHNA and CDR2 SNTAGT. The CDR3 contains 15 residues. Trimming at V came to 5 bases and at J to 6 bases, leaving 5 bases not matched to a gene.

In its sample, this clonotype was seen a few times. The rearrangement links TRBV12-3 or TRBV12-4 to TRBJ2-1, with D maybe TRBD2 (6 bases). The CDR3 runs to 15 residues. V gave up 3 bases and J gave up 6 bases, with 15 bases separating them. CDR3 coding DNA: TGTGCCAGCAGTTTTGGGCGGGGAAGAGGCAATGAGCAGTTCTTC. Amino acids: CASSFGRGRGNEQFF.

The chain uses TRBV20-1 and TRBJ2-7; a possible D gene is TRBD2 (6 bases). This CDR3 is 14 amino acids long. Trimming left V 7 bases short and J 5 bases short, with 21 bases between. Germline values: CDR1 DFQATT, CDR2 SNEGSKA (reference sequence). The CDR3 bases are TGCAGTGGGAAGAGGGCGGGACCTCGCGACGAGCAGTACTTC. It codes for CSGKRAGPRDEQYF.

This clonotype occurred a few times. The V call is TRBV12-3 or TRBV12-4, the J call TRBJ2-2; D ambiguous. V lost 3 bases to trimming and J lost 4 bases, with 12 bases between them. This CDR3 is 15 amino acids long. The CDR3 is CASSFPTKLTGELFF. The CDR3 DNA follows: TGTGCCAGCAGTTTCCCCACAAAGCTCACCGGGGAGCTGTTTTTT.

This clonotype was seen at least ten times. The V call is TRBV7-2, the J call TRBJ2-3; D might be TRBD2 (6 bases). The CDR3 spans 15 residues. Germline V lookup: CDR1 SGHTA, CDR2 FQGNSA. The V gene lost 1 base and the J gene lost 4 bases, with 12 bases spanning the gap. CDR3: CASSLGGMASDTQYF. In DNA, the CDR3 is TGTGCCAGCAGCTTAGGCGGGATGGCCTCAGATACGCAGTATTTT.

The CDR3 DNA reads TGCAGTGCTAGAGATGGAAGGACTAGTATCTACGAGCAGTACTTC. Translated: CSARDGRTSIYEQYF. The rearrangement uses TRBV20-1 and TRBJ2-7; 7 bases match TRBD2. Germline trimming cut 0 bases from V and 3 bases from J; bases unmatched to any gene: 8. This CDR3 comprises 15 residues. CDR1 and CDR2 (germline): DFQATT, SNEGSKA (reference sequence).

This clonotype was seen only a few times. The chain joins TRBV6-6 to TRBJ1-2; D is undetermined. Trimming removed 6 bases from V and 6 bases from J, with 14 bases in between. This CDR3 has 13 amino acids. Germline V CDR1 and CDR2: MNHNY, SVGAGI (reference sequence). CDR3: CASSPGRLDGYTF. CDR3 DNA: TGTGCCAGCAGCCCCGGCAGGCTCGATGGCTACACCTTC.

The J gene is TRBJ1-6, the V gene TRBV27; D gene unclear. V was trimmed by 2 bases and J by 3 bases, leaving 8 bases between them. The germline V gene has CDR1 MNHEY and CDR2 SMNVEV (reference sequence). This CDR3 is 15 amino acids long. The CDR3 sequence: CASSLQWGYNSPLHF. For the CDR3, the DNA is TGTGCCAGCAGTTTACAATGGGGCTATAATTCACCCCTCCACTTT.

The chain joins TRBV9 to TRBJ2-1; a possible D gene is TRBD2 (6 bases). CDR1 is SGDLS, CDR2 YYNGEE, per germline. The V and J ends lost 0 bases and 7 bases respectively, with 8 bases between them. The CDR3 length is 13 residues. Here the CDR3 reads CASSVAAGNEQFF. The CDR3 nucleotides are TGTGCCAGCAGCGTAGCTGCGGGAAATGAGCAGTTCTTC.

This clonotype appeared many times. The chain couples TRBV6-6 to TRBJ2-3, with D uncertain. The V end was cut by 5 bases, the J end by 0 bases, with 6 bases between. The CDR3 sequence is 13 residues long. The germline V gene encodes CDR1 MNHNY and CDR2 SVGAGI (reference sequence). CDR3 region: CASSPWSTDTQYF. CDR3 nucleotide sequence: TGTGCCAGCAGTCCGTGGAGCACAGATACGCAGTATTTT.

This clonotype occurred once. The chain links TRBV25-1 to TRBJ1-2; D remains unclear. V was shortened by 6 bases and J by 7 bases, with 6 bases between the two germline ends. Germline-derived CDR1 and CDR2 are MGHDK and SYGVNS. There are 10 residues in the CDR3. CDR3 sequence reads: CASRGSGYTF. The CDR3 DNA reads TGTGCCAGCAGAGGCTCTGGCTACACCTTC.

The V call is TRBV5-1, the J call TRBJ2-7; 7 nucleotides line up with TRBD2. The V gene end was trimmed by 6 bases and the J gene end by 4 bases; junction bases not matched to a gene: 13. There are 15 residues in the CDR3. Germline V lookup: CDR1 SGHRS, CDR2 YFSETQ. CDR3 in DNA: TGCGCCAGCAAGAGGGGCGGGAGTGGGGGTTACGAGCAGTACTTC. Residues: CASKRGGSGGYEQYF.

This clonotype was observed a single time. The chain has TRBV28 and TRBJ2-5; TRBD2 agrees at 7 bases. V lost 3 bases, J lost 4 bases, and 5 bases stayed unmatched. CDR3 size: 14 residues. The germline V gene encodes CDR1 MDHEN and CDR2 SYDVKM. The CDR3 loop is CASSFRGDRETQYF. The CDR3, as DNA: TGTGCCAGCAGTTTTCGGGGGGATCGAGAGACCCAGTACTTC.

The chain joins TRBV20-1 to TRBJ2-1; D is ambiguous. The CDR3 totals 15 residues. CDR1 is DFQATT, CDR2 SNEGSKA, per germline (reference sequence). V was clipped by 6 bases and J by 0 bases, with 15 bases between them. The CDR3 loop reads CSASGSFSSYNEQFF. The DNA of the CDR3 is TGCAGTGCGAGTGGCTCCTTTAGCTCCTACAATGAGCAGTTCTTC.

This rearrangement joins TRBV20-1 to TRBJ1-2; possible D gene TRBD1, 5 bases. V was shortened by 5 bases and J by 2 bases, with 12 bases between the two germline ends. Germline V gene sequence: CDR1 DFQATT, CDR2 SNEGSKA (reference sequence). This CDR3 is 13 amino acids long. The CDR3 sequence is CSAFLQENYGYTF. DNA for the CDR3: TGCAGTGCTTTTCTACAGGAAAACTATGGCTACACCTTC.

This clonotype was seen a few times. The rearrangement joins TRBV5-1 to TRBJ1-2; D may be TRBD1 (5 bases). V was pared by 0 bases and J by 11 bases, with 17 bases between. The CDR3 spans 14 residues. The V gene's germline CDR1 is SGHRS and CDR2 YFSETQ. CDR3 amino acids: CASSLELTGGRYTF. Written as DNA, the CDR3 is TGCGCCAGCAGCTTGGAGTTGACCGGGGGGAGGTACACCTTC.

The genes are TRBV20-1 and TRBJ2-3; 7 bases map to TRBD1. CDR1 and CDR2 (germline): DFQATT, SNEGSKA (reference sequence). The J segment lost 1 base and the V segment lost 4 bases, leaving 5 bases of the junction unmatched. The CDR3 contains 14 residues. The CDR3 protein is CSATRQGRTDTQYF. CDR3 in DNA: TGCAGTGCTACGAGACAGGGCCGCACAGATACGCAGTATTTT.

This chain joins TRBV7-2 and TRBJ1-1; no clear D gene. The CDR3 runs to 14 residues. Trimming removed 2 bases at V and 4 bases at J, with 11 bases between. Germline V gene data show CDR1 as SGHTA and CDR2 as FQGNSA. Written as DNA, the CDR3 is TGTGCCAGCAGCTTATTACCCGCGGGCACTGAAGCTTTCTTT. Translation gives CASSLLPAGTEAFF.

The chain joins TRBV4-3 to TRBJ2-1, with D tentatively TRBD1 or TRBD2 (5 bases each). CDR1 and CDR2 from the germline V gene are LGHNA and YSLEER. V was cut by 0 bases and J by 6 bases, with 12 bases left in between. The CDR3 is made up of 15 amino acids. The CDR3 sequence is CASSQDWGSLNEQFF. CDR3 sequence (DNA): TGCGCCAGCAGCCAAGACTGGGGGTCTCTCAATGAGCAGTTCTTC.

Many counts were recorded for this clonotype. The genes are TRBV12-3 or TRBV12-4 and TRBJ2-7; D not resolved. This CDR3 has 15 residues. Trimming took 1 base from V and 0 from J, leaving 10 bases between them. The chain's CDR3 is CASSLVAGDSYEQYF. In nucleotides, the CDR3 is TGTGCCAGCAGTTTAGTCGCAGGCGACTCCTACGAGCAGTACTTC.

This chain links TRBV15 with TRBJ2-5, with 8 bases aligning to TRBD1. The CDR3 contains 15 residues. With 0 bases clipped from V and 5 bases from J, the junction kept 5 bases outside the gene matches. Germline loops: CDR1 LNHNV, CDR2 YYDKDF (reference sequence). The CDR3 bases are TGTGCCACCAGCAGAGATACGCAGGGGGCTGAGACCCAGTACTTC. Its protein product is CATSRDTQGAETQYF.